This T cell receptor beta chain is drawn from a study of vaccination effects on CD4 cells after COVID-19. Study observations and caveats: Healthy vaccinees' vaccine-induced clones included only 1 of 255 cross-reacting with common cold coronaviruses.

Sequencing in the ViraFEST assay came after antigen-specific CD4+ T cells had been expanded with viral peptide pools, which were used to stimulate PBMC. Investigators separated out CD4+ T cells once approximately 10 days of culture had passed. The vaccine given was either BNT162b2 or mRNA-1273, in two doses. A half-volume exchange with IL-2 medium occurred on days 3 and 7. V was pared by 3 bases and J by 4 bases, with 9 bases between. This CDR3 region has 13 residues. Per the germline V gene, CDR1 is MDHEN and CDR2 is SYDVKM. In the case of this clone: Its antigen is unknown.

TCRdb's copy holds only in-frame clones and misses some; the assay was immunoSEQ multiplex PCR. The sample comprises over 50,000 clones, less than 80% of which are singletons, and around 1.2% rests with the top ten. The sequence came from a human donor who received a COVID-19 vaccine. The specimen was CD4+ T cells from PBMCs cultured with HCoV-229E spike peptides, collected after COVID-19 vaccination. The V gene is TRBV28, the J gene TRBJ1-2; D is unclear. The CDR3 DNA sequence: TGTGCCAGCAGTTTGTCCGGAACCTATGGCTACACCTTC. As protein: CASSLSGTYGYTF.